This record covers a single TCR beta chain. Its antigen remains unknown. The sample belongs to a study of T cell responses to AZD1222 COVID-19 vaccine. Study-wide findings and caveats: All repertoire sampling was performed exclusively after the peak T cell response. Nearly half of unique spike-specific TCRs reportedly avoided B.1.351 and B.1.1.7 mutated regions.

Data came from immunoSEQ multiplex PCR; TCRdb stores just in-frame clones and leaves some out. The sample consists of around 200,000 clones, over 85% of them appearing once. Trimming took off 7 bases at V and 4 bases at J, with 13 bases between the two ends. The length of the CDR3 is 13 residues. CDR1 and CDR2 (germline): SEHNR, FQNEAQ (reference sequence). The chain is built from TRBV7-9 and TRBJ1-1; D is unresolved. The sequences come from peripheral blood, collected 28 days after the second dose of the MenACWY control vaccine. This receptor was obtained from an adult who received the MenACWY meningococcal vaccine as a control. The CDR3 protein is CASTRSPGTEAFF. The CDR3 coding sequence is TGTGCCAGCACCCGAAGCCCTGGCACTGAAGCTTTCTTT.